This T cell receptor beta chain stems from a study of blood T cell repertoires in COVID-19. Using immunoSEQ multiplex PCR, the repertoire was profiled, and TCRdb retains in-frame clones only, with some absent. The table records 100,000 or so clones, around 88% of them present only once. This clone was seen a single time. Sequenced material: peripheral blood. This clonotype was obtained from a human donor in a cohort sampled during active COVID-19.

The CDR3 region is CASSEPKAGFVNTIYF. The CDR3 nucleotides are TGTGCCAGCAGTGAACCCAAGGCGGGGTTCGTAAACACCATATATTTT. V is TRBV25-1 and J is TRBJ1-3; no reliable D call. Germline lookup yields CDR1 MGHDK and CDR2 SYGVNS. V gave up 2 bases and J gave up 6 bases, with 17 bases separating them. The CDR3 sequence is 16 residues long.